A selection of T cell receptor beta chains follows, all from one sample in a study of T cells in lung cancer brain metastases. The table came from immunoSEQ multiplex PCR; TCRdb's copy has only in-frame clones and leaves some out. The sample contains 4,500 to 5,000 clones, approximately 85% of which appear only once. The sequenced sample was tumor tissue from the primary lung tumor. These receptors were taken from a man aged 50 to 59 with non-small cell lung cancer. CDR3s leave out the opening cysteine and the closing phenylalanine or tryptophan. The order of the fields is V gene, J gene, clone size, CDR3 protein. Clone size, where shown, is once, few, many, or a class for clones that have expanded.

TRBV7-9	TRBJ2-7	few	ASGPVTYEQY
TRBV6-1	TRBJ1-5	-	ASSALQGWSQH
TRBV27	TRBJ1-1	-	ASTPGLGRDTEAF
TRBV27	TRBJ2-2	-	ASSRKGASSYTGELF
TRBV18	TRBJ2-7	-	ASSPQGNPYEQY
TRBV5-1	TRBJ2-2	-	ASTPAGTTGELF
TRBV5-1	TRBJ1-3	-	ASRSNTGNTIY
TRBV9	TRBJ1-2	-	ASSPRDSFDGYT
TRBV5-1	TRBJ2-2	few	ASSLGFTGGANTGELF
TRBV2	TRBJ2-5	once	ASSYRTGGRETQY
TRBV2	TRBJ2-5	-	ASTLRTGQETQY
TRBV19	TRBJ2-1	-	ASSILAGGPGEQF
TRBV4-1	TRBJ1-5	-	ASSQVQQGDQPQH
TRBV4-2	TRBJ1-4	-	ASSQVGEGAANEKLF
TRBV5-6	TRBJ1-6	-	ASSLEYGQENSPLH
TRBV2	TRBJ1-1	-	ATESTGMNTEAF